Given below is one T cell receptor (beta chain) in context. The data were taken from a study of control samples from healthy donors and cancer patients. Clones were sequenced by immunoSEQ multiplex PCR, and TCRdb holds only the in-frame ones, with some missing. The repertoire includes around 57,000 clones, approximately 90% of them detected once, and about 0.93% sits in the top ten. The CDR3 has 16 amino acids. Trimming cost V 0 bases and J 4 bases, with 12 bases left between them. CDR1 and CDR2 from the germline V gene are SGHVS and FNYEAQ. Sequenced: PBMCs. This sequence joins TRBV7-6 and TRBJ2-2, with D possibly TRBD1 on 6 matching bases. This clonotype was sampled from a man aged 30-40 years with colorectal cancer. For the CDR3, the DNA is TGTGCCAGCAGCTTAGCGACGACAGGAACCACCGGGGAGCTGTTTTTT. This sequence encodes CASSLATTGTTGELFF.